What follows describes a single TCR beta chain. The data derive from a study of response to subunit inactivated influenza vaccine. This CDR3 has 16 amino acids. Trimming cost V 0 bases and J 3 bases, with 9 bases left between them. CDR1 is MNHEY and CDR2 is SVGAGI in the germline V gene. TCRdb independently ran MiXCR on the RT-PCR reads; one entry per CDR3 protein. Here the sample spans 650,000 to 850,000 distinct CDR3 sequences, about 14% being singletons. This chain joins TRBV6-5 and TRBJ1-6, with D uncertain. This clonotype was obtained from a middle-aged man who received an inactivated influenza vaccine. Sequences were derived from PBMCs from blood, sampled 14 days before vaccination. CDR3 amino acids: CASSYSGGYYNSPLHF. The CDR3, as DNA: TGTGCCAGCAGTTACTCTGGCGGTTACTATAATTCACCCCTCCACTTT.